Listed below are T cell receptor beta chains from one sample, sequenced in a study of T and B cells in COVID-19 patients. Each CDR3 protein gets one entry after TCRdb re-called the multiplex PCR reads with MiXCR. The profile shows some 8,000 distinct CDR3 sequences, 35% to 50% of them singletons. Sample: blood. Receptor source: a human donor who had recovered from COVID-19. CDR3s include the opening cysteine and the closing phenylalanine or tryptophan. D genes are given only for firm matches. Part of the rows lack a size; the others show once, few, many or a class for expanded clones.

v_gene: TRBV11-3; len: 19; j_gene: TRBJ2-4; abundance: -; d_gene: TRBD1; CDR3nt: TGTGCCAGCAGCTTAATGGGACAGGGCCTATTTTCGGGCGCTGACATTCAGTACTTC; CDR3aa: CASSLMGQGLFSGADIQYF
v_gene: TRBV29-1; len: 15; j_gene: TRBJ2-1; abundance: few; d_gene: -; CDR3nt: TGCAGCGTTGAAATCTTTGGGCGGGGACTGAATGAGCAGTTCTTC; CDR3aa: CSVEIFGRGLNEQFF
v_gene: TRBV10-3; len: 16; j_gene: TRBJ2-3; abundance: -; d_gene: TRBD2; CDR3nt: TGTGCCATCAGGGCGGGACTAGCGCTTAGCACAGATACGCAGTATTTT; CDR3aa: CAIRAGLALSTDTQYF
v_gene: TRBV20-1; len: 15; j_gene: TRBJ2-2; abundance: -; d_gene: -; CDR3nt: TGCAGTGCTAGATTCGGGCTTCCAAAGACCGGGGAGCTGTTTTTT; CDR3aa: CSARFGLPKTGELFF
v_gene: TRBV6-6; len: 17; j_gene: TRBJ2-3; abundance: medium-sized; d_gene: TRBD1; CDR3nt: TGTGCCAGCAGTTATCCCTCGACAGGGGGCGGTCCAGATACGCAGTATTTT; CDR3aa: CASSYPSTGGGPDTQYF
v_gene: TRBV10-3; len: 14; j_gene: TRBJ2-1; abundance: few; d_gene: -; CDR3nt: TGTGCCATCAGCGTCGGGGCGCAGGACAATGAGCAGTTCTTC; CDR3aa: CAISVGAQDNEQFF
v_gene: TRBV18; len: 15; j_gene: TRBJ2-1; abundance: -; d_gene: -; CDR3nt: TGTGCCAGCTCACCACCAGGGACTTACTACAATGAGCAGTTCTTC; CDR3aa: CASSPPGTYYNEQFF
v_gene: TRBV6-4; len: 15; j_gene: TRBJ2-3; abundance: few; d_gene: TRBD1; CDR3nt: TGTGCCAGCAGTAAGACAGGGGAGGGCACAGATACGCAGTATTTT; CDR3aa: CASSKTGEGTDTQYF
v_gene: TRBV5-5; len: 16; j_gene: TRBJ1-6; abundance: -; d_gene: TRBD1; CDR3nt: TGTGCCAGCAGGAAAGCCAGGGGGGAGATGGGCTCACCCCTCCACTTT; CDR3aa: CASRKARGEMGSPLHF
v_gene: TRBV6-5; len: 13; j_gene: TRBJ2-1; abundance: -; d_gene: -; CDR3nt: TGTGCCAGCAGGAGAGCCATTTGGGATGAGCAGTTCTTC; CDR3aa: CASRRAIWDEQFF
v_gene: TRBV19; len: 13; j_gene: TRBJ1-1; abundance: -; d_gene: -; CDR3nt: TGTGCCAGTAGTAGAACAGAGAACACTGAAGCTTTCTTT; CDR3aa: CASSRTENTEAFF
v_gene: TRBV6-2/TRBV6-3; len: 18; j_gene: TRBJ2-5; abundance: -; d_gene: TRBD2; CDR3nt: TGTGCCAGCAGTTACTCGACACTAGCGGGGGGGCAAAGTGAGACCCAGTACTTC; CDR3aa: CASSYSTLAGGQSETQYF
v_gene: TRBV19; len: 14; j_gene: TRBJ1-2; abundance: few; d_gene: -; CDR3nt: TGTGCCAGTAGTATAGATGAGGGAAACTATGGCTACACCTTC; CDR3aa: CASSIDEGNYGYTF
v_gene: TRBV29-1; len: 15; j_gene: TRBJ1-5; abundance: -; d_gene: TRBD1; CDR3nt: TGCAGCGTTGCCGTCGGCAGGGGGCAGGGTCAGCCCCAGCATTTT; CDR3aa: CSVAVGRGQGQPQHF
v_gene: TRBV10-1; len: 12; j_gene: TRBJ2-2; abundance: few; d_gene: -; CDR3nt: TGCGCCAGCAGTGAGTCGCTCGGGGAGCTGTTTTTT; CDR3aa: CASSESLGELFF
v_gene: TRBV6-4; len: 14; j_gene: TRBJ1-3; abundance: once; d_gene: TRBD1; CDR3nt: TGTGCCAGCAACAATAGACAGGGTGGAAACACCATATATTTT; CDR3aa: CASNNRQGGNTIYF
v_gene: TRBV7-9; len: 13; j_gene: TRBJ1-4; abundance: -; d_gene: TRBD1; CDR3nt: TGTGCCAGCAGCGCGGACAGGGCTGAAAAACTGTTTTTT; CDR3aa: CASSADRAEKLFF
v_gene: TRBV2; len: 14; j_gene: TRBJ1-6; abundance: -; d_gene: -; CDR3nt: TGTGCCAGCAGTGATGGAGGGGCGGCTTCACCCCTCCACTTT; CDR3aa: CASSDGGAASPLHF
v_gene: TRBV11-1; len: 12; j_gene: TRBJ1-1; abundance: -; d_gene: -; CDR3nt: TGTGCCAGCAGCTTAGTCGCGAAGGAAGCTTTCTTT; CDR3aa: CASSLVAKEAFF
v_gene: TRBV11-1; len: 16; j_gene: TRBJ2-3; abundance: medium-sized; d_gene: -; CDR3nt: TGTGCCAGCAGCTTGTATAGGCGGGGCACACCAGATACGCAGTATTTT; CDR3aa: CASSLYRRGTPDTQYF
v_gene: TRBV6-6; len: 15; j_gene: TRBJ1-3; abundance: -; d_gene: TRBD1; CDR3nt: TGTGCCAGCAGAGTCGGACAGGGGTCTGGAAACACCATATATTTT; CDR3aa: CASRVGQGSGNTIYF
v_gene: TRBV20-1; len: 13; j_gene: TRBJ2-2; abundance: -; d_gene: -; CDR3nt: TGCAGTGCTAGGCACCTTCCCTCCGGGGAGCTGTTTTTT; CDR3aa: CSARHLPSGELFF
v_gene: TRBV4-3; len: 13; j_gene: TRBJ2-2; abundance: -; d_gene: -; CDR3nt: TGCGCCAGCAGCCAAGGACAGACCGGGGAGCTGTTTTTT; CDR3aa: CASSQGQTGELFF
v_gene: TRBV11-3; len: 14; j_gene: TRBJ2-7; abundance: medium-sized; d_gene: TRBD1; CDR3nt: TGTGCCAGCAGCTCGCGGGACAGGGACTACGAGCAGTACTTC; CDR3aa: CASSSRDRDYEQYF
v_gene: TRBV19; len: 17; j_gene: TRBJ2-1; abundance: medium-sized; d_gene: TRBD2; CDR3nt: TGTGCCAGTAGTATACGCGCCGGGACTACGAGATACAATGAGCAGTTCTTC; CDR3aa: CASSIRAGTTRYNEQFF
v_gene: TRBV5-4; len: 15; j_gene: TRBJ1-1; abundance: once; d_gene: -; CDR3nt: TGTGCCAGCAGCTTGGTATCACAGGCGAACACTGAAGCTTTCTTT; CDR3aa: CASSLVSQANTEAFF
v_gene: TRBV30; len: 16; j_gene: TRBJ2-3; abundance: -; d_gene: TRBD2; CDR3nt: TGTGCCTGGAGTAGAGCAACTCTAGCGGACACAGATACGCAGTATTTT; CDR3aa: CAWSRATLADTDTQYF
v_gene: TRBV19; len: 15; j_gene: TRBJ1-2; abundance: few; d_gene: -; CDR3nt: TGTGCCAGTAGTACAGCTGACAGAAGAAACTATGGCTACACCTTC; CDR3aa: CASSTADRRNYGYTF
v_gene: TRBV29-1; len: 13; j_gene: TRBJ1-3; abundance: few; d_gene: -; CDR3nt: TGCAGCGTTGTAGGGGGGAATGGAAACACCATATATTTT; CDR3aa: CSVVGGNGNTIYF
v_gene: TRBV27; len: 18; j_gene: TRBJ2-2; abundance: medium-sized; d_gene: TRBD2; CDR3nt: TGTGCCAGCAGTTTATCGTCGGTAGCGGGGTCGAACACCGGGGAGCTGTTTTTT; CDR3aa: CASSLSSVAGSNTGELFF
v_gene: TRBV5-4; len: 14; j_gene: TRBJ2-2; abundance: few; d_gene: -; CDR3nt: TGTGCCAGCAGCTGGGGGAGCCAGGACGGGGAGCTGTTTTTT; CDR3aa: CASSWGSQDGELFF
v_gene: TRBV19; len: 15; j_gene: TRBJ1-2; abundance: few; d_gene: -; CDR3nt: TGTGCCAGTAGCCCTAACCGGGACACGCTTCGGGGCTACACCTTC; CDR3aa: CASSPNRDTLRGYTF
v_gene: TRBV6-5; len: 16; j_gene: TRBJ2-5; abundance: few; d_gene: TRBD1; CDR3nt: TGTGCCAGCAGTTACAAGGGGACAGGTTACCAAGAGACCCAGTACTTC; CDR3aa: CASSYKGTGYQETQYF
v_gene: TRBV7-9; len: 13; j_gene: TRBJ2-7; abundance: -; d_gene: TRBD1; CDR3nt: TGTGCCAGCAGCCCGGACAGGACTTACGAGCAGTACTTC; CDR3aa: CASSPDRTYEQYF
v_gene: TRBV19; len: 15; j_gene: TRBJ2-3; abundance: -; d_gene: -; CDR3nt: TGTGCCAGTAGTATAGTTCCTGGTGGGACAGATACGCAGTATTTT; CDR3aa: CASSIVPGGTDTQYF
v_gene: TRBV11-3; len: 11; j_gene: TRBJ2-5; abundance: -; d_gene: -; CDR3nt: TGTGCCAGCACAACAGGTGCGACCCAGTACTTC; CDR3aa: CASTTGATQYF
v_gene: TRBV29-1; len: 11; j_gene: TRBJ1-1; abundance: -; d_gene: -; CDR3nt: TGCAGCGGCCTAAGGGACACTGAAGCTTTCTTT; CDR3aa: CSGLRDTEAFF
v_gene: TRBV19; len: 13; j_gene: TRBJ1-1; abundance: -; d_gene: -; CDR3nt: TGTGCCAGTAGTATTTCAGGGGACACTGAAGCTTTCTTT; CDR3aa: CASSISGDTEAFF
v_gene: TRBV30; len: 15; j_gene: TRBJ1-3; abundance: -; d_gene: -; CDR3nt: TGTGCCTGGAGTTCTTGGGGGGCGCCTGGAAACACCATATATTTT; CDR3aa: CAWSSWGAPGNTIYF
v_gene: TRBV29-1; len: 11; j_gene: TRBJ1-2; abundance: few; d_gene: TRBD1; CDR3nt: TGCAGCCTTGGACAGGACTATGGCTACACCTTC; CDR3aa: CSLGQDYGYTF
v_gene: TRBV6-2/TRBV6-3; len: 17; j_gene: TRBJ1-6; abundance: -; d_gene: TRBD1; CDR3nt: TGTGCCAGCAGTTACTCGATCCCAGGGGGCTATAATTCACCCCTCCACTTT; CDR3aa: CASSYSIPGGYNSPLHF
v_gene: TRBV7-2; len: 13; j_gene: TRBJ2-5; abundance: -; d_gene: TRBD1; CDR3nt: TGTGCCAGCAGCGCCCGGGACAGAGTGGCCCAGTACTTC; CDR3aa: CASSARDRVAQYF
v_gene: TRBV6-6; len: 16; j_gene: TRBJ1-6; abundance: once; d_gene: -; CDR3nt: TGTGCCAGCAGTTACTTTTCGGGACGGGAAAATTCACCCCTCCACTTT; CDR3aa: CASSYFSGRENSPLHF
v_gene: TRBV19; len: 14; j_gene: TRBJ2-7; abundance: few; d_gene: -; CDR3nt: TGTGCCAGTAGTAGCGGGTTCGATTCCTACGAGCAGTACTTC; CDR3aa: CASSSGFDSYEQYF
v_gene: TRBV19; len: 14; j_gene: TRBJ2-7; abundance: -; d_gene: TRBD2; CDR3nt: TGTGCCATTAATCCAGCGGGGGGCCCCTACGAGCAGTACTTC; CDR3aa: CAINPAGGPYEQYF
v_gene: TRBV27; len: 12; j_gene: TRBJ2-1; abundance: few; d_gene: -; CDR3nt: TGTGCCAGCAGTTATGGACGGACCCCAGAGTTCTTC; CDR3aa: CASSYGRTPEFF
v_gene: TRBV19; len: 12; j_gene: TRBJ2-3; abundance: medium-sized; d_gene: -; CDR3nt: TGTGCCAGTAAGGGAACTGCAGATACGCAGTATTTT; CDR3aa: CASKGTADTQYF
v_gene: TRBV6-6; len: 15; j_gene: TRBJ2-2; abundance: -; d_gene: TRBD1; CDR3nt: TGTGCCAGCAGTTCCGGGACAGGGGGCACCGGGGAGCTGTTTTTT; CDR3aa: CASSSGTGGTGELFF
v_gene: TRBV6-5; len: 14; j_gene: TRBJ2-1; abundance: few; d_gene: -; CDR3nt: TGTGCCAGCAGTTACGGGGGGACCCACAATGAGCAGTTCTTC; CDR3aa: CASSYGGTHNEQFF
v_gene: TRBV19; len: 14; j_gene: TRBJ2-5; abundance: few; d_gene: TRBD1; CDR3nt: TGTGCCAGTAGTATGGGACAGTACCAAGAGACCCAGTACTTC; CDR3aa: CASSMGQYQETQYF
v_gene: TRBV5-4; len: 17; j_gene: TRBJ1-2; abundance: -; d_gene: TRBD1; CDR3nt: TGTGCCAGCAGCCACAATATACGGACAGGCAAAAACTATGGCTACACCTTC; CDR3aa: CASSHNIRTGKNYGYTF
v_gene: TRBV6-6; len: 14; j_gene: TRBJ1-5; abundance: once; d_gene: -; CDR3nt: TGTGCCAGCAGTTACGGTGGCGGCAATCAGCCCCAGCATTTT; CDR3aa: CASSYGGGNQPQHF
v_gene: TRBV19; len: 12; j_gene: TRBJ1-2; abundance: once; d_gene: -; CDR3nt: TGTGCCAGTTCGGAAGCCTACTATGGCTACACCTTC; CDR3aa: CASSEAYYGYTF
v_gene: TRBV6-5; len: 13; j_gene: TRBJ1-2; abundance: -; d_gene: TRBD1; CDR3nt: TGTGCCAGCAGTTACCCCGACAGGGGTGGCTACACCTTC; CDR3aa: CASSYPDRGGYTF
v_gene: TRBV6-2/TRBV6-3; len: 15; j_gene: TRBJ1-5; abundance: -; d_gene: TRBD1; CDR3nt: TGTGCCAGCAGTCCTGGACAGGGATTAGGGCAGCCCCAGCATTTT; CDR3aa: CASSPGQGLGQPQHF
v_gene: TRBV5-1; len: 12; j_gene: TRBJ2-5; abundance: -; d_gene: -; CDR3nt: TGCGCCAGCAGCTTGCGAGGGGAGACCCAGTACTTC; CDR3aa: CASSLRGETQYF